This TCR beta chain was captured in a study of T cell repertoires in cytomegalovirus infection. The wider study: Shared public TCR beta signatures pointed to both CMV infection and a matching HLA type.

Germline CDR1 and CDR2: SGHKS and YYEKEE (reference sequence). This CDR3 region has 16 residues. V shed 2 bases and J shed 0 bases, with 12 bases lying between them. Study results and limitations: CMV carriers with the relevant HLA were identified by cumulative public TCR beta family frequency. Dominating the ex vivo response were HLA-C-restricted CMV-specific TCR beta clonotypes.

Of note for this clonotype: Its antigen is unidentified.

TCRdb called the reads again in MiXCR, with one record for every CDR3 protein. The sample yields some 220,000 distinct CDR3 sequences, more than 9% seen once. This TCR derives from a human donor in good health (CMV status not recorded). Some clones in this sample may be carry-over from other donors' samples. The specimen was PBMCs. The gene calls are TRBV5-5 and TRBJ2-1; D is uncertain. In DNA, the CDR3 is TGTGCCAGCAGCTTAGATGCCTCCAGCTCCTACAATGAGCAGTTCTTC. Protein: CASSLDASSSYNEQFF.